The next 18 T cell receptor beta chains were all read from a single sample in a study of beta chain features in type 1 diabetes. Findings of the study overall: Type 1 diabetes patients showed a moderate but significant shortening of TCRB CDR3s in all four CD4+ subsets.

Their recognized antigens are unknown. Isolated RNA was reverse transcribed in full, so expressed TCRB transcripts were sequenced. Only in-frame clones appear in the TCRdb table, and some are missing; sequencing was by immunoSEQ multiplex PCR. The sample contains some 360,000 clones, around 10% of which appear only once. Source material: central memory CD4+ T cells from blood. Every receptor here comes from a man aged 25 to 40 with type 1 diabetes.

With regard to this clone: Within the sample, other DNA sequences also encode this same CDR3. This chain joins TRBV30 and TRBJ2-1; D is undetermined. CDR3 length: 11 residues. Trimming pared 2 bases from V and 4 bases from J, leaving 3 bases between. Germline V gene sequence: CDR1 GTSNPN, CDR2 SVGIG (reference sequence). DNA for the CDR3: TGTGCCTGGAGTCAGTACAATGAGCAGTTCTTC. Translated: CAWSQYNEQFF. Combining the CDR3 with reference TRBV30 and TRBJ2-1 gives the whole variable domain SQTIHQWPATLVQPVGSPLSLECTVEGTSNPNLYWYRQAAGRGLQLLFYSVGIGQISSEVPQNLSASRPQDRQFILSSKKLLLSDSGFYLCAWSQYNEQFFGPGTRLTVL.

This chain connects TRBV28 to TRBJ1-5; TRBD1 might be the D (5 bases). In germline, CDR1 is MDHEN, CDR2 SYDVKM. The CDR3 loop spans 13 amino acids. V gave up 6 bases and J gave up 4 bases, with 10 bases separating them. CDR3 amino acids: CASSTGLNQPQHF. CDR3 coding DNA: TGTGCCAGCAGCACAGGTTTGAATCAGCCCCAGCATTTT.

This clone was seen a handful of times. The CDR3 loop reads CASSLRGSDIQYF. CDR3 nucleotides: TGTGCCAGCAGCTTACGGGGTTCAGACATTCAGTACTTC. J is TRBJ2-4 and V is TRBV11-2, with TRBD2 as a possible D gene (5 bases). The CDR3 loop spans 13 amino acids. Germline V gene data show CDR1 as SGHAT and CDR2 as FQNNGV. With 2 bases removed from V and 8 bases from J, the gap between germline ends came to 10 bases.

This clone was detected a few times. J is TRBJ2-3 and V is TRBV29-1, with TRBD2 as a possible D gene (5 bases). The CDR3 sequence is 14 residues long. V was shortened by 3 bases and J by 4 bases, with 14 bases between the two germline ends. Germline assignment: CDR1 SQVTM and CDR2 ANQGSEA. CDR3 DNA: TGCAGCGTTGATTCGGTCGGGAACCCAGATACGCAGTATTTT. Translation: CSVDSVGNPDTQYF.

V and J are TRBV5-4 and TRBJ1-4; D is ambiguous. Per germline, CDR1 SGHNT and CDR2 YYREEE (reference sequence). The CDR3 is 14 amino acids. The ends were cut back, 0 bases at V and 7 bases at J, with 10 bases in the middle. In DNA, the CDR3 is TGTGCCAGCAGCTTGGGCCAGAATATTGAAAAACTGTTTTTT. Amino acid sequence: CASSLGQNIEKLFF. Full variable domain (outside the CDR3, taken from reference TRBV5-4 and TRBJ1-4): ETGVTQSPTHLIKTRGQQVTLRCSSQSGHNTVSWYQQALGQGPQFIFQYYREEENGRGNFPPRFSGLQFPNYSSELNVNALELDDSALYLCASSLGQNIEKLFFGSGTQLSVL.

This sequence joins TRBV4-3 and TRBJ2-7; a weak D match, TRBD2 (5 bases). CDR3 length equals 14 residues. Trimming stripped 5 bases from V and 0 bases from J, with 11 bases between. Germline lookup yields CDR1 LGHNA and CDR2 YSLEER. Here the CDR3 DNA reads TGCGCCAGCAGCGCCGCTAGCAGCTCCTACGAGCAGTACTTC. It translates to CASSAASSSYEQYF.

This chain links TRBV7-9 with TRBJ1-1; 8 nucleotides align to TRBD1. Germline loops: CDR1 SEHNR, CDR2 FQNEAQ (reference sequence). With 7 bases clipped from V and 4 bases from J, the junction kept 14 bases outside the gene matches. This CDR3 has 16 amino acids. The CDR3, as DNA: TGTGCCAGCACACCAGGGGGCGTGTTGATGTCCACTGAAGCTTTCTTT. Protein product: CASTPGGVLMSTEAFF.

This clone has just a few counts. The gene calls are TRBV27 and TRBJ1-5; TRBD1 might be the D (5 bases). Germline V gene sequence: CDR1 MNHEY, CDR2 SMNVEV (reference sequence). V was shortened by 8 bases and J by 5 bases, with 13 bases between the two germline ends. This CDR3 region has 13 residues. CDR3 nucleotide sequence: TGTGCCAGCTTTCAGGGTGGGCATCAGCCCCAGCATTTT. Residues: CASFQGGHQPQHF.

This clone was found a few times. The chain links TRBV6-1 to TRBJ2-4, with D possibly TRBD2 on 5 matching bases. The CDR3 loop spans 15 amino acids. V lost 2 bases to trimming and J lost 8 bases, with 16 bases between them. Germline V lookup: CDR1 MNHNS, CDR2 SASEGT. CDR3 DNA sequence: TGTGCCAGCAGTGAAATGACCTCCACGGAGGACATTCAGTACTTC. Its translation is CASSEMTSTEDIQYF.

This clone was recorded many times. V is TRBV5-1 and J is TRBJ2-1; weak D call: TRBD1 (6 bases). Per the germline V gene, CDR1 is SGHRS and CDR2 is YFSETQ. V gave up 0 bases and J gave up 6 bases, with 7 bases separating them. The CDR3 totals 13 residues. This chain's CDR3 is CASSLDRANEQFF. CDR3 in DNA: TGCGCCAGCAGCTTGGACAGGGCCAATGAGCAGTTCTTC.

This clone was counted many times. The sample holds other DNA sequences that translate to the same CDR3. V gene TRBV7-2 combines with J gene TRBJ2-1, with D possibly TRBD2 on 6 matching bases. The germline CDR1 and CDR2 sequences are SGHTA and FQGNSA. The V end lost 4 bases, the J end lost 0 bases, and 10 bases lay between the germline ends. CDR3 length equals 15 residues. In DNA, the CDR3 is TGTGCCAGCAGCTCAGCGGGTCTCTCCTACAATGAGCAGTTCTTC. Residues: CASSSAGLSYNEQFF.

The chain employs TRBV5-1 and TRBJ2-5; 10 bases match TRBD2. The CDR3 spans 15 residues. The ends lost 0 bases at V and 11 bases at J; junction bases unmatched: 10. Germline CDR1 SGHRS, CDR2 YFSETQ. The CDR3 nucleotides are TGCGCCAGCAGCTTGGTGCTAGCGGGAGAAAGGGAGCAGTACTTC. Protein: CASSLVLAGEREQYF.

This chain connects TRBV2 to TRBJ2-5, with a possible D match to TRBD1 (6 bases). The CDR3 spans 15 residues. CDR1 is SNHLY and CDR2 is FYNNEI in the germline V gene. V lost 1 base to trimming and J lost 4 bases, with 13 bases between them. The CDR3 is CASSEDRVSGETQYF. DNA of the CDR3: TGTGCCAGCAGTGAAGACAGGGTTTCGGGAGAGACCCAGTACTTC. Full variable domain (remainder filled in from reference TRBV2 and TRBJ2-5): EPEVTQTPSHQVTQMGQEVILRCVPISNHLYFYWYRQILGQKVEFLVSFYNNEISEKSEIFDDQFSVERPDGSNFTLKIRSTKLEDSAMYFCASSEDRVSGETQYFGPGTRLLVL.

CDR3 coding DNA: TGTGCCAGCAGTGAGTTATATCACAGGGGCCCAGCTAACTATGGCTACACCTTC. Residues: CASSELYHRGPANYGYTF. The V and J genes are TRBV6-4 and TRBJ1-2; 7 bases agree with TRBD1. Germline trimming cut 3 bases from V and 0 bases from J; bases unmatched to any gene: 13. CDR1 is MRHNA, CDR2 SNTAGT, per germline. The CDR3 runs 18 residues.

This clone was seen at least ten times. The chain joins TRBV5-4 to TRBJ1-4; D gene unclear. Germline V CDR1 and CDR2: SGHNT, YYREEE (reference sequence). V was shortened by 1 base and J by 6 bases, with 7 bases between the two germline ends. The CDR3 is 13 residues long. Here the CDR3 reads CASSLNRDEKLFF. CDR3 sequence (DNA): TGTGCCAGCAGCTTGAACCGAGATGAAAAACTGTTTTTT.

As regards this clone: Given the absence of the conserved phenylalanine or tryptophan at the CDR3 end, a read error is likely. The V and J genes are TRBV11-2 and TRBJ2-7; 8 bases fit TRBD2. Germline loops: CDR1 SGHAT, CDR2 FQNNGV. V lost 5 bases to trimming and J lost 7 bases; unmatched junction nucleotides: 10. The CDR3 runs 14 residues. The CDR3 region is CASSQTSAEREQYL. As DNA, the CDR3 is TGTGCCAGCAGCCAGACTAGCGCGGAGCGGGAGCAGTACCTC.

This clone was detected a few times. This chain uses TRBV28 with TRBJ1-1; D gene unclear. There are 14 residues in the CDR3. Germline CDR1 is MDHEN and CDR2 is SYDVKM. Trimming shortened V by 2 bases and J by 4 bases, and 11 bases separated the two germline ends. CDR3 residues: CASSLVGRVTEAFF. The CDR3 nucleotides are TGTGCCAGCAGTTTAGTAGGACGAGTCACTGAAGCTTTCTTT.

This rearrangement joins TRBV2 to TRBJ2-7, with a tentative D call TRBD2 (6 bases). With 7 bases removed from V and 3 bases from J, the gap between germline ends came to 16 bases. The CDR3 length is 14 residues. Per the germline V gene, CDR1 is SNHLY and CDR2 is FYNNEI. The CDR3 DNA follows: TGTGCCAGCACCTCAACGGGAGCAATCTACGAGCAGTACTTC. Residues: CASTSTGAIYEQYF.